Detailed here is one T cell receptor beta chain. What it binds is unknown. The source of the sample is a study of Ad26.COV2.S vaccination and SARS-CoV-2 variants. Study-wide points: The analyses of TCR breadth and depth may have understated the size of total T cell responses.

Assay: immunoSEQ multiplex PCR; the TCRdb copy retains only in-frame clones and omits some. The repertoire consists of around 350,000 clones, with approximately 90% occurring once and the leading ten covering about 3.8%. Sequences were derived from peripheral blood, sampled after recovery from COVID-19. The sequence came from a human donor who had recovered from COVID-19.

For the CDR3, the DNA is TGTGCCAGCAGTTACTCTGGGGGGACAGGGCTACGAGGCTACACCTTC. Translation gives CASSYSGGTGLRGYTF. The chain joins TRBV6-5 to TRBJ1-2; 9 positions agree with TRBD1. Germline-derived CDR1 and CDR2 are MNHEY and SVGAGI. V shed 0 bases and J 8 bases; nucleotides not matched to a gene: 10. This CDR3 comprises 16 residues.